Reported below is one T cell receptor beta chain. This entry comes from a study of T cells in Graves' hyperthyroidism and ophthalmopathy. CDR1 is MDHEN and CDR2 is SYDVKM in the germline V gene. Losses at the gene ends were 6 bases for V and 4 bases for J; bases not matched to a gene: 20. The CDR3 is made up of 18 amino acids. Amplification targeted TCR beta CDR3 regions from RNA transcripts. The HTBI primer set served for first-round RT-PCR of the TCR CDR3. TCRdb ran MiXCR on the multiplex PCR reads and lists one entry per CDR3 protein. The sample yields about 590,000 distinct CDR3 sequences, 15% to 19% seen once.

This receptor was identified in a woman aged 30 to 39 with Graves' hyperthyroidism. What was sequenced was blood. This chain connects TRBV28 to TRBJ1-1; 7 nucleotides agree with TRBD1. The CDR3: CASRRSANTGTVATEAFF. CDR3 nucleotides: TGTGCCAGCAGGCGATCGGCCAACACCGGGACAGTAGCCACTGAAGCTTTCTTT.